One and the same sample provided the 21 T cell receptor beta chains below, sequenced in a study of blood T cell repertoires in COVID-19. The table came from immunoSEQ multiplex PCR; TCRdb's copy has only in-frame clones and leaves some out. Of approximately 150,000 clones detected, more than 75% appear once; the ten largest clones hold around 2.2%. Sequenced material: peripheral blood. Source of these receptors: an older man with acute or convalescent COVID-19.

The gene calls are TRBV6-5 and TRBJ2-3; a possible D gene is TRBD1 (5 bases). V was shortened by 5 bases and J by 2 bases, with 14 bases between the two germline ends. The CDR3 contains 15 residues. Germline loops: CDR1 MNHEY, CDR2 SVGAGI. CDR3 loop: CASSPRKGFTDTQYF. DNA of the CDR3: TGTGCCAGCAGTCCGCGGAAGGGGTTCACAGATACGCAGTATTTT.

This chain joins TRBV5-8 and TRBJ1-2; 7 bases agree with TRBD1. Germline lookup yields CDR1 SGHTS and CDR2 YDEGEE. CDR3 length: 15 residues. V lost 3 bases and J lost 4; bases outside the gene matches: 9. The CDR3 sequence is CASSYPDRATYGYTF. The CDR3 bases are TGTGCCAGCAGCTACCCAGACAGGGCTACCTATGGCTACACCTTC.

The CDR3 DNA is TGTGCCAGCTCACCGTATCAGGGTAACACAGATACGCAGTATTTT. Amino acids: CASSPYQGNTDTQYF. V is TRBV18 and J is TRBJ2-3; the D gene is possibly TRBD1 (5 bases). The V end lost 3 bases, the J end lost 2 bases, and 12 bases lay between the germline ends. The CDR3 runs to 15 residues. CDR1 and CDR2 (germline): KGHSH, LQKENI.

The gene calls are TRBV4-2 and TRBJ1-2; 8 bases fit TRBD1. The CDR3 is 15 amino acids. Germline-derived CDR1 and CDR2 are LGHNA and YNFKEQ. The trim removed 2 bases at V and 4 bases at J, leaving 6 bases unmatched. CDR3: CASSQPGTGTYGYTF. DNA for the CDR3: TGTGCCAGCAGCCAACCGGGGACAGGAACCTATGGCTACACCTTC.

This rearrangement joins TRBV5-1 to TRBJ1-1, with D possibly matching TRBD1 (5 bases). Germline values: CDR1 SGHRS, CDR2 YFSETQ. This CDR3 has 14 residues. The V end lost 2 bases, the J end lost 6 bases, and 14 bases lay between the germline ends. The CDR3 DNA reads TGCGCCAGCAGCTTAGGTCAGGGCGGCTCTGAAGCTTTCTTT. The encoded protein is CASSLGQGGSEAFF.

The V gene is TRBV19, the J gene TRBJ2-3; 10 bases line up with TRBD2. The CDR3 loop spans 16 amino acids. J gave up 3 bases and V 5 bases, and 8 bases lay outside the gene matches. The germline CDR1 and CDR2 sequences are LNHDA and SQIVND (reference sequence). The CDR3, as DNA: TGTGCCAGTAGTCCCCGGGGTAGCGGGGGGACAGATACGCAGTATTTT. This gives the protein CASSPRGSGGTDTQYF.

V is TRBV11-2 and J is TRBJ2-7; 11 nucleotides match TRBD1. CDR1 is SGHAT and CDR2 is FQNNGV in the germline V gene. The CDR3 sequence is 14 residues long. With V trimmed by 5 bases and J by 2 bases, 2 bases remained unmatched. CDR3 coding DNA: TGTGCCAGCAGCGGGACAGGGGGGGCCTACGAGCAGTACTTC. Residues: CASSGTGGAYEQYF.

The chain links TRBV3-1 (or the pseudogene TRBV3-2) to TRBJ2-6, with D tentatively TRBD2 (5 bases). The CDR3 spans 18 residues. Trimming stripped 4 bases from V and 0 bases from J, with 16 bases between. The germline V gene has CDR1 LGHDT and CDR2 YNNKEL (reference sequence). CDR3 loop: CASSPRAADYSGANVLTF. In DNA, the CDR3 is TGTGCCAGCAGCCCGAGGGCGGCCGACTACTCTGGGGCCAACGTCCTGACTTTC.

The chain links TRBV13 to TRBJ1-2; 8 nucleotides line up with TRBD1. Losses at the gene ends were 4 bases for V and 2 bases for J; bases not matched to a gene: 3. Germline values: CDR1 PRHDT, CDR2 FYEKMQ (reference sequence). This CDR3 comprises 14 residues. CDR3 sequence: CASSSGDRNYGYTF. The CDR3 coding sequence is TGTGCCAGCAGCTCGGGGGACAGGAACTATGGCTACACCTTC.

V gene TRBV7-3 combines with J gene TRBJ2-6; no firm D call. The CDR3 is 14 amino acids. Trimming took off 5 bases at V and 2 bases at J, with 7 bases between the two ends. The germline V gene has CDR1 SGHTA and CDR2 FQGTGA. DNA of the CDR3: TGTGCCAGCAGCCCAGTTCCTGGGGCCAACGTCCTGACTTTC. Translating it yields CASSPVPGANVLTF.

The rearrangement joins TRBV27 to TRBJ2-7, with 9 bases identical to TRBD1. The ends lost 5 bases at V and 5 bases at J; junction bases unmatched: 4. In germline, CDR1 is MNHEY, CDR2 SMNVEV (reference sequence). There are 13 residues in the CDR3. The CDR3 region is CASSTRTGDEQYF. The CDR3 DNA reads TGTGCCAGCAGTACCCGGACAGGGGACGAGCAGTACTTC.

This clone was seen more than once but under ten times. The J gene is TRBJ1-1, the V gene TRBV10-3, with TRBD1 as a possible D gene (6 bases). CDR3 length equals 15 residues. V was trimmed by 7 bases and J by 0 bases, leaving 15 bases between them. Germline CDR1 reads ENHRY; CDR2 reads SYGVKD. For the CDR3, the DNA is TGTGCCATCACCTCCACAGGGAAGGTGAACACTGAAGCTTTCTTT. Translation: CAITSTGKVNTEAFF.

J is TRBJ1-4 and V is TRBV7-6; 7 nucleotides agree with TRBD1. Per the germline V gene, CDR1 is SGHVS and CDR2 is FNYEAQ. Trimming at V came to 10 bases and at J to 8 bases, leaving 13 bases not matched to a gene. The CDR3 length is 14 residues. In DNA form, the CDR3 reads TGTGCCACCTCCCTTGGAGGGACAGTCGAAAAACTGTTTTTT. It codes for CATSLGGTVEKLFF.

The CDR3 sequence: CASSLRGPSYEQYF. The CDR3 DNA follows: TGCGCCAGCAGCTTGAGGGGTCCCTCCTACGAGCAGTACTTC. The chain uses TRBV5-1 and TRBJ2-7, with D perhaps TRBD1 (5 bases). Germline assignment: CDR1 SGHRS and CDR2 YFSETQ. Deletions cut 1 base from V and 0 bases from J, with 8 bases between. The CDR3 has 14 residues.

CDR3 protein: CASSEHRADTQYF. The CDR3 nucleotides are TGTGCCAGCAGTGAACACAGGGCAGATACGCAGTATTTT. The chain recombines TRBV6-1 with TRBJ2-3; D is perhaps TRBD1 (6 bases). In germline, CDR1 is MNHNS, CDR2 SASEGT. Trimming took off 2 bases at V and 4 bases at J, with 7 bases between the two ends. The CDR3 consists of 13 residues.

The gene calls are TRBV6-1 and TRBJ2-7; 7 nucleotides line up with TRBD1. Germline V gene data show CDR1 as MNHNS and CDR2 as SASEGT. CDR3 size: 14 residues. V dropped 3 bases and J dropped 2; count of bases not matched to a gene: 4. The DNA for the CDR3 is TGTGCCAGCAGTGAGGCTCAGGGGGCCTACGAGCAGTACTTC. This encodes CASSEAQGAYEQYF.

V is TRBV7-6 and J is TRBJ2-1; 8 bases are shared with TRBD2. V lost 2 bases and J lost 2; bases outside the gene matches: 5. Germline V gene lookup returns CDR1 SGHVS and CDR2 FNYEAQ. CDR3 size: 16 residues. CDR3 protein: CASSLRTSSPYNEQFF. The DNA of the CDR3 is TGTGCCAGCAGCTTAAGGACTAGCTCTCCCTACAATGAGCAGTTCTTC. The full variable domain, completed using reference TRBV7-6 and TRBJ2-1, is GAGVSQSPRYKVTKRGQDVALRCDPISGHVSLYWYRQALGQGPEFLTYFNYEAQQDKSGLPNDRFSAERPEGSISTLTIQRTEQRDSAMYRCASSLRTSSPYNEQFFGPGTRLTVL.

This chain uses TRBV7-9 with TRBJ2-3; TRBD1 is a possible D gene (6 bases). The CDR3 length is 15 residues. Germline loops: CDR1 SEHNR, CDR2 FQNEAQ (reference sequence). Trimming stripped 3 bases from V and 2 bases from J, with 12 bases between. CDR3 sequence (DNA): TGTGCCAGCAGCTTGGGGGCCGACCTCACAGATACGCAGTATTTT. Translation gives CASSLGADLTDTQYF. Looking up the rest from reference TRBV7-9 and TRBJ2-3 gives the full variable domain: DTGVSQNPRHKITKRGQNVTFRCDPISEHNRLYWYRQTLGQGPEFLTYFQNEAQLEKSRLLSDRFSAERPKGSFSTLEIQRTEQGDSAMYLCASSLGADLTDTQYFGPGTRLTVL.

V gene TRBV5-1 combines with J gene TRBJ2-1; 7 bases align to TRBD1. CDR1 and CDR2 from the germline V gene are SGHRS and YFSETQ. The J segment lost 6 bases and the V segment lost 5 bases, leaving 8 bases of the junction unmatched. The CDR3 extends over 14 amino acids. The CDR3 protein is CASRVGDSSNEQFF. CDR3 coding DNA: TGCGCCAGCAGGGTCGGGGACAGTTCCAATGAGCAGTTCTTC.

The chain carries TRBV9 and TRBJ2-3; 14 bases agree with TRBD2. CDR1 is SGDLS and CDR2 is YYNGEE in the germline V gene. V lost 4 bases and J lost 2; bases outside the gene matches: 6. The CDR3 spans 17 residues. As DNA, the CDR3 is TGTGCCAGCAGCCCCCGACTAGCGGGGGGGAACACAGATACGCAGTATTTT. This gives the protein CASSPRLAGGNTDTQYF.

The V call is TRBV24-1, the J call TRBJ2-1; D is possibly TRBD1 (8 bases). V lost 8 bases and J lost 4, with 17 bases in between. Germline V lookup: CDR1 KGHDR, CDR2 SFDVKD. CDR3 length: 15 amino acids. The CDR3, as DNA: TGTGCCACCACCGCAGGGGGGGACAGGTACAATGAGCAGTTCTTC. Amino acids: CATTAGGDRYNEQFF.